These 28 T cell receptor beta chains share one sample of origin, sequenced in a study of shared clonotypes between healthy human individuals. The data were produced by immunoSEQ multiplex PCR, yet TCRdb's version contains in-frame clones alone and is incomplete. The profile covers 1.4 million to 1.5 million clones, with around 97% appearing a single time and 0.95% to 1.5% taken by the ten largest. Sequencing used naive CD4+ T cells sorted from blood. The subset denotes: CD45RA+ positively selected. These receptors originate from a man aged 25-45 years in good health.

The chain employs TRBV18 and TRBJ1-4; 8 nucleotides line up with TRBD1. V lost 4 bases to trimming and J lost 8 bases; unmatched junction nucleotides: 6. The germline V gene has CDR1 KGHSH and CDR2 LQKENI. The CDR3 contains 14 residues. This CDR3 is CASSLDRGWEKLFF. The DNA for the CDR3 is TGTGCCAGCTCACTTGACAGGGGATGGGAAAAACTGTTTTTT.

V gene TRBV2 combines with J gene TRBJ2-4; 9 positions agree with TRBD1. J gave up 4 bases and V 6 bases, and 7 bases lay outside the gene matches. The V gene's germline CDR1 is SNHLY and CDR2 FYNNEI. The CDR3 has 15 residues. CDR3 coding DNA: TGTGCCAGCAGCGACATGGGACAGGGAAAAAACATTCAGTACTTC. Protein: CASSDMGQGKNIQYF. Variable domain in full (rest from reference TRBV2 and TRBJ2-4): EPEVTQTPSHQVTQMGQEVILRCVPISNHLYFYWYRQILGQKVEFLVSFYNNEISEKSEIFDDQFSVERPDGSNFTLKIRSTKLEDSAMYFCASSDMGQGKNIQYFGAGTRLSVL.

V usage is TRBV5-5 and J usage is TRBJ1-2; D gene uncertain. Trimming removed 1 base from V and 4 bases from J, with 8 bases in between. The CDR3 runs to 13 residues. Per germline, CDR1 SGHKS and CDR2 YYEKEE (reference sequence). CDR3 nucleotides: TGTGCCAGCAGCTTGCAGGAAGCCTATGGCTACACCTTC. Translated: CASSLQEAYGYTF.

The J gene is TRBJ2-1, the V gene TRBV19, with a tentative D call TRBD1 (5 bases). The CDR3 has 14 residues. V was shortened by 1 base and J by 9 bases, with 13 bases between the two germline ends. The germline CDR1 and CDR2 sequences are LNHDA and SQIVND (reference sequence). In DNA form, the CDR3 reads TGTGCCAGTAGTATAGTTCAGGGTATCGGTGAGCAGTTCTTC. It encodes CASSIVQGIGEQFF.

V and J are TRBV4-1 and TRBJ2-5, with D perhaps matching TRBD1 (5 bases). Between the trimmed V and J ends, which lost 4 bases and 2 bases, there was a span of 11 bases. Germline CDR1 and CDR2: MGHRA and YSYEKL. The CDR3 extends over 14 amino acids. The CDR3 spells CASSRWTPQETQYF. CDR3 DNA sequence: TGCGCCAGCAGCCGATGGACACCACAAGAGACCCAGTACTTC.

The CDR3 loop is CASSLGGSGIYNEQFF. The CDR3 region has the DNA TGCGCCAGCAGCTTGGGTGGGAGCGGAATCTACAATGAGCAGTTCTTC. The chain employs TRBV5-1 and TRBJ2-1; possible D gene TRBD2, 5 bases. CDR1 is SGHRS, CDR2 YFSETQ, per germline. Trimming shortened V by 0 bases and J by 3 bases, and 13 bases separated the two germline ends. The CDR3 contains 16 residues.

Points on this clone: In the same sample, other DNA sequences code for this CDR3. The V gene is TRBV28, the J gene TRBJ1-5; D is possibly TRBD1 (5 bases). V dropped 2 bases and J dropped 0 bases, with 11 bases sitting between them. CDR1 MDHEN and CDR2 SYDVKM come from the germline V gene. CDR3 length: 16 residues. CDR3 in DNA: TGTGCCAGCAGTTTACGTCAGGGCCGTAGCAATCAGCCCCAGCATTTT. Residues: CASSLRQGRSNQPQHF.

V is TRBV4-1 and J is TRBJ2-3; D is possibly TRBD1 or TRBD2 (5 bases each). This CDR3 is 16 amino acids long. Trimming left V 0 bases short and J 2 bases short, with 12 bases between. Germline values: CDR1 MGHRA, CDR2 YSYEKL. In DNA form, the CDR3 reads TGCGCCAGCAGCCAAGAGGGGATGGGACCCACAGATACGCAGTATTTT. This translates into CASSQEGMGPTDTQYF.

This clone has a single count. The rearrangement joins TRBV13 to TRBJ2-1, with TRBD2 matching 13 bases. Germline lookup yields CDR1 PRHDT and CDR2 FYEKMQ (reference sequence). The CDR3 is 15 residues long. With V trimmed by 3 bases and J by 8 bases, 4 bases remained unmatched. CDR3 protein: CASSFRTSGSDEQFF. In nucleotides, the CDR3 is TGTGCCAGCAGCTTTCGGACTAGCGGGAGTGATGAGCAGTTCTTC.

The CDR3 DNA reads as TGTGCCAGCAGTTTCCGGGACACTGAAGCTTTCTTT. It yields the protein CASSFRDTEAFF. This chain connects TRBV6-5 to TRBJ1-1; D is undetermined. Looked up from germline, CDR1 is MNHEY and CDR2 is SVGAGI. The length of the CDR3 is 12 residues. The V and J ends lost 4 bases and 3 bases respectively, with 6 bases between them.

The rearrangement joins TRBV6-5 to TRBJ2-7; D may be TRBD1 or TRBD2 (5 bases each). The CDR3 totals 15 residues. CDR1 is MNHEY, CDR2 SVGAGI, per germline. Deletions cut 0 bases from V and 3 bases from J, with 12 bases between. The CDR3 protein is CASSYSRDPGYEQYF. The CDR3 DNA follows: TGTGCCAGCAGTTACTCTCGGGACCCCGGCTACGAGCAGTACTTC.

The chain employs TRBV5-4 and TRBJ2-1; 11 bases are shared with TRBD2. Looked up from germline, CDR1 is SGHNT and CDR2 is YYREEE (reference sequence). This CDR3 spans 15 amino acids. The trim removed 0 bases at V and 9 bases at J, leaving 5 bases unmatched. CDR3 nucleotide sequence: TGTGCCAGCAGCTTGGAGGCTAGCGGGAGGACTGAGCAGTTCTTC. Encoded protein: CASSLEASGRTEQFF.

As DNA, the CDR3 is TGCGCCAGCAGCTTGGATTGGGGCCGAGGAACTGAAGCTTTCTTT. Translating gives CASSLDWGRGTEAFF. The J gene is TRBJ1-1, the V gene TRBV5-1; D possibly corresponds to TRBD1 (5 bases). The CDR3 sequence is 15 residues long. The ends were cut back, 0 bases at V and 5 bases at J, with 14 bases in the middle. Germline V gene lookup returns CDR1 SGHRS and CDR2 YFSETQ.

The chain has TRBV2 and TRBJ2-7; TRBD2 agrees at 11 bases. The V gene's germline CDR1 is SNHLY and CDR2 FYNNEI. V lost 4 bases and J lost 3; bases outside the gene matches: 2. The CDR3 sequence is 14 residues long. The CDR3 is CASSVGLAVYEQYF. The CDR3, as DNA: TGTGCCAGCAGTGTGGGACTAGCGGTCTACGAGCAGTACTTC.

This sequence joins TRBV5-1 and TRBJ2-2; D is perhaps TRBD2 (5 bases). CDR1 and CDR2 (germline): SGHRS, YFSETQ. V shed 2 bases and J shed 5 bases, with 13 bases lying between them. The CDR3 is made up of 15 amino acids. This CDR3 is CASSFGVLGTGELFF. CDR3 coding DNA: TGCGCCAGCAGCTTCGGGGTTTTGGGAACCGGGGAGCTGTTTTTT.

The CDR3 DNA sequence: TGTGCCAGCAGCTCAAGACTAGCGGGAGCCCACGAGCAGTACTTC. Protein: CASSSRLAGAHEQYF. V usage is TRBV11-2 and J usage is TRBJ2-7, with 12 bases aligning to TRBD2. The germline CDR1 and CDR2 sequences are SGHAT and FQNNGV. The CDR3 contains 15 residues. After removal of 4 bases from V and 5 bases from J, the junction contained 6 bases not matched to a gene. The full variable domain, in which reference TRBV11-2 and TRBJ2-7 provide the parts outside the CDR3, is EAGVAQSPRYKIIEKRQSVAFWCNPISGHATLYWYQQILGQGPKLLIQFQNNGVVDDSQLPKDRFSAERLKGVDSTLKIQPAKLEDSAVYLCASSSRLAGAHEQYFGPGTRLTVT.

This rearrangement joins TRBV2 to TRBJ1-1, with D possibly TRBD1 on 5 matching bases. The V end lost 5 bases, the J end lost 8 bases, and 12 bases lay between the germline ends. Germline CDR1 reads SNHLY; CDR2 reads FYNNEI. The length of the CDR3 is 12 residues. DNA for the CDR3: TGTGCCAGCAGTACAGGATCTGTCGAAGCTTTCTTT. Amino acids: CASSTGSVEAFF. Based on the CDR3 plus reference TRBV2 and TRBJ1-1, the full variable domain is EPEVTQTPSHQVTQMGQEVILRCVPISNHLYFYWYRQILGQKVEFLVSFYNNEISEKSEIFDDQFSVERPDGSNFTLKIRSTKLEDSAMYFCASSTGSVEAFFGQGTRLTVV.

The V call is TRBV5-1, the J call TRBJ2-7, with D perhaps TRBD2 (7 bases). This CDR3 contains 15 residues. V gave up 2 bases and J gave up 6 bases, with 18 bases separating them. In germline, CDR1 is SGHRS, CDR2 YFSETQ. The CDR3 DNA reads TGCGCCAGCAGCTTCATGGGGGGGCCCAATACCGAGCAGTACTTC. It encodes CASSFMGGPNTEQYF.

Regarding this clone: This same CDR3 is encoded by further DNA sequences in the sample. This chain connects TRBV20-1 to TRBJ2-7; no clear D. The CDR3 spans 11 residues. Per the germline V gene, CDR1 is DFQATT and CDR2 is SNEGSKA (reference sequence). The V end lost 4 bases, the J end lost 3 bases, and 7 bases lay between the germline ends. This CDR3 is CSATLIYEQYF. CDR3 DNA sequence: TGCAGTGCTACCCTCATCTACGAGCAGTACTTC.

On this clone itself: Other nucleotide sequences in the sample specify the same CDR3. V gene TRBV5-1 combines with J gene TRBJ2-7; D call uncertain. Trimming shortened V by 0 bases and J by 0 bases, and 10 bases separated the two germline ends. Germline V gene lookup returns CDR1 SGHRS and CDR2 YFSETQ. This CDR3 comprises 15 residues. The CDR3 here is CASSLVAASSYEQYF. The CDR3 DNA sequence: TGCGCCAGCAGCTTGGTGGCCGCGAGCTCCTACGAGCAGTACTTC. The variable domain in full, completed from reference TRBV5-1 and TRBJ2-7, reads KAGVTQTPRYLIKTRGQQVTLSCSPISGHRSVSWYQQTPGQGLQFLFEYFSETQRNKGNFPGRFSGRQFSNSRSEMNVSTLELGDSALYLCASSLVAASSYEQYFGPGTRLTVT.

The V and J genes are TRBV5-6 and TRBJ2-7; D could derive from TRBD1 or TRBD2 (5 bases each). The CDR3 runs 17 residues. V was cut by 2 bases and J by 3 bases, with 21 bases left in between. Germline V gene sequence: CDR1 SGHDT, CDR2 YYEEEE. The CDR3 nucleotides read TGTGCCAGCAGCTTCAACCCCGGTTTGGGGGTGGACTACGAGCAGTACTTC. Its protein product is CASSFNPGLGVDYEQYF.

V is TRBV9 and J is TRBJ1-5; D gene ambiguous. The V and J ends lost 0 bases and 6 bases respectively, with 7 bases between them. CDR3 length equals 13 residues. Germline assignment: CDR1 SGDLS and CDR2 YYNGEE. This chain's CDR3 is CASSVAVGQPQHF. The CDR3 DNA sequence: TGTGCCAGCAGCGTAGCGGTAGGTCAGCCCCAGCATTTT.

V and J are TRBV29-1 and TRBJ1-1, with D unclear. This CDR3 region has 11 residues. Between the trimmed V and J ends, which lost 5 bases and 3 bases, there was a span of 7 bases. The germline V gene has CDR1 SQVTM and CDR2 ANQGSEA. The CDR3 sequence is CSVSVYTEAFF. CDR3 in DNA: TGCAGCGTTTCAGTGTACACTGAAGCTTTCTTT.

This clone was observed once. The chain employs TRBV28 and TRBJ2-1, with D maybe TRBD2 (6 bases). Trimming removed 5 bases at V and 0 bases at J, with 23 bases between. Germline V gene lookup returns CDR1 MDHEN and CDR2 SYDVKM. CDR3 size: 19 residues. This chain's CDR3 is CASSDRDFLPLSSYNEQFF. The CDR3, as DNA: TGTGCCAGCAGTGACCGGGACTTCCTCCCCCTGAGCTCCTACAATGAGCAGTTCTTC.

This chain links TRBV4-3 with TRBJ2-4, with D unclear. Trimming removed 1 base at V and 6 bases at J, with 7 bases between. The germline CDR1 and CDR2 sequences are LGHNA and YSLEER. The length of the CDR3 is 13 residues. The CDR3 DNA reads TGCGCCAGCAGCCAAGGTATGGGAAACATTCAGTACTTC. This encodes CASSQGMGNIQYF.

The chain carries TRBV18 and TRBJ2-3; the D gene is possibly TRBD2 (6 bases). Trimming left V 0 bases short and J 0 bases short, with 10 bases between. Germline V gene data show CDR1 as KGHSH and CDR2 as LQKENI. The CDR3 has 16 amino acids. CDR3 protein: CASSPPGRESTDTQYF. As DNA, the CDR3 is TGTGCCAGCTCACCACCGGGCCGGGAGAGCACAGATACGCAGTATTTT.

This clone was seen only once. V usage is TRBV7-9 and J usage is TRBJ2-5; 11 nucleotides agree with TRBD2. The CDR3 is 15 amino acids. Trimming at V came to 4 bases and at J to 9 bases, leaving 10 bases not matched to a gene. Germline assignment: CDR1 SEHNR and CDR2 FQNEAQ (reference sequence). The CDR3 DNA reads as TGTGCCAGCAGCTCGTCGACTAGCGGGGCGGTGGCCCAGTACTTC. Translated: CASSSSTSGAVAQYF.

The CDR3 DNA sequence: TGTGCCAGCAGCCGGAGAGGGACAGATACGCAGTATTTT. Encoded protein: CASSRRGTDTQYF. The chain is built from TRBV5-6 and TRBJ2-3, with D maybe TRBD2 (5 bases). The V end lost 4 bases, the J end lost 3 bases, and 9 bases lay between the germline ends. CDR3 length: 13 amino acids. Germline V lookup: CDR1 SGHDT, CDR2 YYEEEE.